The T cell receptor (beta chain) described here comes from a study of shared clonotypes between healthy human individuals. Per the germline V gene, CDR1 is SGHTA and CDR2 is FQGNSA. This CDR3 has 15 amino acids. Trimming shortened V by 7 bases and J by 1 base, and 17 bases separated the two germline ends. TCRdb keeps only in-frame clones here, not all; method: immunoSEQ multiplex PCR. The sample holds 2 million to 3 million clones, 80% to 95% seen once. Sequenced input: naive CD4+ T cells from PBMCs. Subset indicated: CD45RA+ positively selected. The clonotype was recovered from a man aged 18 to 29 in good health. Some clones in this sample may be carry-over from other donors' samples. The genes are TRBV7-2 and TRBJ2-7; possibly TRBD2 for D (5 bases). The CDR3 nucleotides are TGTGCCAGCACCCGGTTTTCGAGGGAATCCTACGAGCAGTACTTC. This codes for CASTRFSRESYEQYF.